This T cell receptor beta chain was retrieved from a study of T cells after yellow fever vaccination. Study as a whole: When fractions had low cell numbers, they were prepared with SMART-Seq v4 Ultra Low Input. Broader study findings: Subsequent booster samples again held most clones from primary vaccination (around 96% CD4, roughly 91% CD8). Among all clonotypes, a small share was observed in both CD4 and CD8 compartments.

The authors made TCR cDNA by 5'RACE template switching, adding a universal primer site and UMIs. TCRdb fed the 5' RACE reads into MiXCR, producing one record per CDR3 protein. The table includes 350,000 to 450,000 distinct CDR3 sequences, roughly 6.2% detected once. A remark on this clonotype: Its antigen is as yet unknown.

The CDR3 loop spans 14 amino acids. Germline V gene sequence: CDR1 SGHVS, CDR2 FNYEAQ. With 4 bases clipped from V and 7 bases from J, the junction kept 7 bases outside the gene matches. The sequences come from PBMCs, collected 5 days after the yellow fever booster vaccination. The TCR was taken from a man in his thirties or forties who received the YFV17D yellow fever vaccine. The rearrangement joins TRBV7-6 to TRBJ2-1, with 7 positions matching TRBD2. CDR3 sequence: CASSSGLSLNEQFF. DNA of the CDR3: TGTGCCAGCAGCTCGGGACTATCTTTGAATGAGCAGTTCTTC.